The 17 T cell receptor beta chains below were found in one sample sequenced in a study of T-cell memory formation after mild COVID-19. TCRdb passed the 5' RACE reads through MiXCR, listing each CDR3 protein once. Of roughly 600,000 distinct CDR3 sequences in the sample, approximately 19% were seen once. Sequenced material: PBMCs or a T cell subset sorted from them (not recorded which). These receptor sequences come from an adult woman who had mild COVID-19 (a few samples of this study predate the infection). Cell type and time point are not known.

The chain joins TRBV24-1 to TRBJ1-2; D unclear. The CDR3 is 13 residues long. The V gene lost 3 bases and the J gene lost 2 bases, with 6 bases spanning the gap. Germline V gene sequence: CDR1 KGHDR, CDR2 SFDVKD. CDR3 nucleotide sequence: TGTGCCACCAGTGATCCAGTAAACTATGGCTACACCTTC. This gives the protein CATSDPVNYGYTF.

The table lists this clonotype with a few counts. This chain's CDR3 is CASSPPTLTGYSGYTF. The CDR3 coding sequence is TGTGCCAGCTCACCACCGACCCTGACAGGGTACAGTGGCTACACCTTC. The chain couples TRBV18 to TRBJ1-2; 7 positions agree with TRBD1. Losses at the gene ends were 0 bases for V and 7 bases for J; bases not matched to a gene: 11. CDR3 length: 16 amino acids. Germline CDR1 reads KGHSH; CDR2 reads LQKENI. Combining the CDR3 with reference TRBV18 and TRBJ1-2 gives the whole variable domain NAGVMQNPRHLVRRRGQEARLRCSPMKGHSHVYWYRQLPEEGLKFMVYLQKENIIDESGMPKERFSAEFPKEGPSILRIQQVVRGDSAAYFCASSPPTLTGYSGYTFGSGTRLTVV.

The J gene is TRBJ2-7, the V gene TRBV3-1; D uncertain. The germline V gene has CDR1 LGHDT and CDR2 YNNKEL (reference sequence). This CDR3 comprises 13 residues. V was pared by 0 bases and J by 6 bases, with 9 bases between. CDR3 DNA: TGTGCCAGCAGCCAAGAGCTAAGGTTCGAGCAGTACTTC. This encodes CASSQELRFEQYF.

The genes are TRBV5-4 and TRBJ2-3, with 15 bases that match TRBD2. This CDR3 is built from 14 residues. Germline trimming cut 2 bases from V and 9 bases from J; bases unmatched to any gene: 1. Germline V gives CDR1 SGHNT, CDR2 YYREEE (reference sequence). CDR3 nucleotides: TGTGCCAGCAGCTTAGGACTAGCGGGAGGGACGCAGTATTTT. It encodes CASSLGLAGGTQYF.

There are a few counts of this clonotype. The chain employs TRBV15 and TRBJ2-1, with TRBD2 matching 9 bases. This CDR3 region has 15 residues. Germline V CDR1 and CDR2: LNHNV, YYDKDF (reference sequence). The V gene end was trimmed by 6 bases and the J gene end by 5 bases; junction bases not matched to a gene: 8. The CDR3 is CATSMRAGGHNEQFF. For the CDR3, the DNA is TGTGCCACCAGTATGAGAGCGGGGGGCCACAATGAGCAGTTCTTC.

The J gene is TRBJ1-6, the V gene TRBV4-1; no clear D gene. CDR3 length equals 16 residues. V gave up 0 bases and J gave up 6 bases, with 12 bases separating them. Germline loops: CDR1 MGHRA, CDR2 YSYEKL. The CDR3 DNA reads as TGCGCCAGCAGCCAAGATAACTTCTCGGGTAATTCACCCCTCCACTTT. It codes for CASSQDNFSGNSPLHF.

The rearrangement links TRBV7-9 to TRBJ2-7; D unclear. V dropped 8 bases and J dropped 0 bases, with 11 bases sitting between them. CDR1 is SEHNR, CDR2 FQNEAQ, per germline (reference sequence). The CDR3 has 13 amino acids. The CDR3 region has the DNA TGTGCCAGCGAATCGGATAGCTCCTACGAGCAGTACTTC. Translated, it gives CASESDSSYEQYF.

This clonotype was detected a few times. This chain uses TRBV20-1 with TRBJ2-1; the D gene is possibly TRBD2 (7 bases). Germline V CDR1 and CDR2: DFQATT, SNEGSKA (reference sequence). The CDR3 sequence is 14 residues long. V was cut by 5 bases and J by 9 bases, with 20 bases left in between. This CDR3 reads CSAQGREFLSEQFF. The CDR3 region has the DNA TGCAGTGCTCAGGGGCGGGAGTTCTTGAGTGAGCAGTTCTTC.

This chain uses TRBV18 with TRBJ2-2; D uncertain. The V end was cut by 2 bases, the J end by 1 base, with 8 bases between. The length of the CDR3 is 15 residues. Germline V gene sequence: CDR1 KGHSH, CDR2 LQKENI. The CDR3 bases are TGTGCCAGCTCACCAAACCACCGGAACACCGGGGAGCTGTTTTTT. It specifies CASSPNHRNTGELFF.

The chain carries TRBV11-2 and TRBJ2-1; TRBD1 matches 7 bases. CDR3 size: 16 residues. J gave up 0 bases and V 5 bases, and 7 bases lay outside the gene matches. Germline loops: CDR1 SGHAT, CDR2 FQNNGV. CDR3 sequence reads: CASSPQGLSSYNEQFF. As DNA, the CDR3 is TGTGCCAGCAGCCCACAGGGGTTGAGCTCCTACAATGAGCAGTTCTTC.

This clonotype has just a few counts. This sequence joins TRBV7-9 and TRBJ2-7, with TRBD2 matching over 11 bases. This CDR3 is 18 amino acids long. Germline trimming cut 3 bases from V and 0 bases from J; bases unmatched to any gene: 10. The germline CDR1 and CDR2 sequences are SEHNR and FQNEAQ (reference sequence). The CDR3 spells CASSFSYGTSGYSYEQYF. Written as DNA, the CDR3 is TGTGCCAGCAGCTTTTCTTACGGGACTAGCGGTTACTCCTACGAGCAGTACTTC.

J is TRBJ2-1 and V is TRBV4-2; 8 bases agree with TRBD2. The CDR3 length is 16 residues. V lost 0 bases and J lost 4; bases outside the gene matches: 5. Germline assignment: CDR1 LGHNA and CDR2 YNFKEQ. The CDR3 here is CASSQEGLGVYNEQFF. The DNA of the CDR3 is TGTGCCAGCAGCCAAGAGGGACTAGGAGTTTACAATGAGCAGTTCTTC.

The CDR3 reads CASSLGPIESFF. The CDR3 DNA reads TGTGCCAGCAGTCTGGGACCTATTGAGTCTTTCTTT. J is TRBJ1-1 and V is TRBV12-3 or TRBV12-4; D possibly corresponds to TRBD1 (5 bases). V was trimmed by 5 bases and J by 12 bases, leaving 16 bases between them. The CDR3 has 12 residues.

In its sample, this clonotype was seen a few times. V and J are TRBV4-3 and TRBJ2-2; tentatively, D is TRBD2 (5 bases). CDR3 size: 15 residues. Trimming left V 2 bases short and J 0 bases short, with 7 bases between. The germline gives CDR1 LGHNA, CDR2 YSLEER. CDR3 amino acids: CASSQSGANTGELFF. The DNA for the CDR3 is TGCGCCAGCAGCCAATCCGGGGCGAACACCGGGGAGCTGTTTTTT.

V usage is TRBV29-1 and J usage is TRBJ2-7; no clear D. V lost 3 bases to trimming and J lost 1 base, with 10 bases between them. Germline V gene data show CDR1 as SQVTM and CDR2 as ANQGSEA. The CDR3 consists of 13 residues. The CDR3 protein is CSVDVVGSYEQYF. The CDR3 nucleotides are TGCAGCGTTGATGTTGTTGGGTCCTACGAGCAGTACTTC.

The chain links TRBV18 to TRBJ1-3; D unresolved. Germline assignment: CDR1 KGHSH and CDR2 LQKENI. Trimming removed 3 bases from V and 0 bases from J, with 6 bases in between. The CDR3 extends over 14 amino acids. CDR3 amino acids: CASSPGYSGNTIYF. The CDR3 DNA reads TGTGCCAGCTCACCCGGATACTCTGGAAACACCATATATTTT.

The rearrangement uses TRBV29-1 and TRBJ2-3, with 7 bases fitting TRBD2. The CDR3 has 14 amino acids. The V and J ends lost 2 bases and 2 bases, in that order; junction bases with no gene match: 4. Germline CDR1 SQVTM, CDR2 ANQGSEA. The CDR3 DNA is TGCAGCGTTGAACTCGGGGACTACACAGATACGCAGTATTTT. It yields the protein CSVELGDYTDTQYF.